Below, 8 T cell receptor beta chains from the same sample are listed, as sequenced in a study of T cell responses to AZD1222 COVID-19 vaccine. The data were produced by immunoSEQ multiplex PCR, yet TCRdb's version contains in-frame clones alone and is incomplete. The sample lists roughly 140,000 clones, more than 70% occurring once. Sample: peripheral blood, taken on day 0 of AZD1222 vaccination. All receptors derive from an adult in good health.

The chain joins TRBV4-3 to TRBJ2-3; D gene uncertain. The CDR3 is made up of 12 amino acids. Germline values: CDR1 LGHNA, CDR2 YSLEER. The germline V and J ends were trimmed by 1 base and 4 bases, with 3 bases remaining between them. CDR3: CASSQGSDTQYF. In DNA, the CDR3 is TGCGCCAGCAGCCAAGGTTCAGATACGCAGTATTTT.

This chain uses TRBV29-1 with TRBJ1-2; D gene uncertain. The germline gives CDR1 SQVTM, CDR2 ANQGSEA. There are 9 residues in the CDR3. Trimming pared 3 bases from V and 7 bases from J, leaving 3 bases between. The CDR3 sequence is CSVDAGYTF. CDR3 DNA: TGCAGCGTTGATGCTGGCTACACCTTC. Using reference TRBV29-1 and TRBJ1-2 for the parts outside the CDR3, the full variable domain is SAVISQKPSRDICQRGTSLTIQCQVDSQVTMMFWYRQQPGQSLTLIATANQGSEATYESGFVIDKFPISRPNLTFSTLTVSNMSPEDSSIYLCSVDAGYTFGSGTRLTVV.

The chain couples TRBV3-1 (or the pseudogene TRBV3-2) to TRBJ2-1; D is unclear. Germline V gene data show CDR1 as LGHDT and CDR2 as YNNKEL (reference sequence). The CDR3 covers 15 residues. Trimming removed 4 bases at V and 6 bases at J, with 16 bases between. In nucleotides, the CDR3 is TGTGCCAGCAGCCCTTCGGGTAGCACGTCCAATGAGCAGTTCTTC. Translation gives CASSPSGSTSNEQFF.

In DNA, the CDR3 is TGTGCCAGCAGCCCAAATCGCGAGCAGTACTTC. Protein sequence: CASSPNREQYF. This sequence joins TRBV6-2 or TRBV6-3 and TRBJ2-7; no firm D call. The CDR3 is 11 residues long. The V end was cut by 6 bases, the J end by 6 bases, with 9 bases between. CDR1 is MNHEY, CDR2 SVGEGT, per germline.

CDR3 sequence (DNA): TGTGCCAGCAGCCCGGGCAGGAAGAATTCACCCCTCCACTTT. It translates to CASSPGRKNSPLHF. The chain recombines TRBV6-6 with TRBJ1-6; no reliable D call. The CDR3 covers 14 residues. Germline loops: CDR1 MNHNY, CDR2 SVGAGI (reference sequence). V was pared by 6 bases and J by 7 bases, with 13 bases between.

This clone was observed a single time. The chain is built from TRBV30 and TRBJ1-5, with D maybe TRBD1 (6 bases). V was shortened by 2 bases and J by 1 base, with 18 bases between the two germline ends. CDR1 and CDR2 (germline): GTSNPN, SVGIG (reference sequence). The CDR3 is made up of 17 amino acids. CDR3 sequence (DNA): TGTGCCTGGAGTTCGCCCTTATACAGGGCGAGCAATCAGCCCCAGCATTTT. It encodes CAWSSPLYRASNQPQHF.

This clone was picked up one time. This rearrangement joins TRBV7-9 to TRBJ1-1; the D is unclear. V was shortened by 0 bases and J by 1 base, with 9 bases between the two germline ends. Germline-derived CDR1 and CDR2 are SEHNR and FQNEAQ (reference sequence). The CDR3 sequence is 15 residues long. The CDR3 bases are TGTGCCAGCAGCTTAGCGAGGGCCCCGAACACTGAAGCTTTCTTT. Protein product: CASSLARAPNTEAFF.

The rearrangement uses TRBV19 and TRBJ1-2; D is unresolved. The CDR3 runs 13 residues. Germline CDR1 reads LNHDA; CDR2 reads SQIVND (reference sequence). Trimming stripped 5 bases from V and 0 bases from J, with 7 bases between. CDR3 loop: CASSPRTNYGYTF. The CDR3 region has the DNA TGTGCCAGTAGTCCGAGGACTAACTATGGCTACACCTTC. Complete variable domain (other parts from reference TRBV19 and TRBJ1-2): DGGITQSPKYLFRKEGQNVTLSCEQNLNHDAMYWYRQDPGQGLRLIYYSQIVNDFQKGDIAEGYSVSREKKESFPLTVTSAQKNPTAFYLCASSPRTNYGYTFGSGTRLTVV.